This T cell receptor (beta chain) was identified in a study of T cell repertoires in cytomegalovirus infection. About the study: Public TCR beta signatures were indicative of both CMV infection and a matching HLA type.

Trimming took off 5 bases at V and 0 bases at J, with 11 bases between the two ends. Germline CDR1 SEHNR, CDR2 FQNEAQ (reference sequence). This CDR3 contains 15 residues. TCRdb passed the reads through MiXCR, listing each CDR3 protein once. The data hold 800,000 to 950,000 distinct CDR3 sequences, with around a third observed a single time. To note about this clonotype: Its target is unknown.

The chain is built from TRBV7-9 and TRBJ2-1; D remains unclear. The clonotype was recovered from a human donor in good health (CMV status not recorded). Some clones in this sample may be carry-over from other donors' samples. The specimen was cultured CD8+ T cells from PBMCs, collected from culture after CMV antigen stimulation. In DNA form, the CDR3 reads TGTGCCAGCAGCCCCCGCAGTGTCTCCTACAATGAGCAGTTCTTC. As protein: CASSPRSVSYNEQFF.